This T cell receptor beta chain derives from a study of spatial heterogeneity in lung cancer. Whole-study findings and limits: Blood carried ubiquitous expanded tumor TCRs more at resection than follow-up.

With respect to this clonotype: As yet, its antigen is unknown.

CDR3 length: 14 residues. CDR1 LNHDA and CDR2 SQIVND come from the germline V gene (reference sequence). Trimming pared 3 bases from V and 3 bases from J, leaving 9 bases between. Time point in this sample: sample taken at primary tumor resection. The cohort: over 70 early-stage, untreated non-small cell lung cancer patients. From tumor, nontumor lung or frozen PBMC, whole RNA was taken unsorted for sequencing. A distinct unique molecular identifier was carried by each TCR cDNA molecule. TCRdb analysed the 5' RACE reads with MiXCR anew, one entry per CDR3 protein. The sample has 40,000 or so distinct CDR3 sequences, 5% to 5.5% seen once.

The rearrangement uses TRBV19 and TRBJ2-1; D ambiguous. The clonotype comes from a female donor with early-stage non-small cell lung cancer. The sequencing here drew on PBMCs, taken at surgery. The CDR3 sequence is CASSIGSVYNEQFF. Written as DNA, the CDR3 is TGTGCCAGTAGTATCGGATCCGTCTACAATGAGCAGTTCTTC. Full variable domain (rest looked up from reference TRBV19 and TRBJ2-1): DGGITQSPKYLFRKEGQNVTLSCEQNLNHDAMYWYRQDPGQGLRLIYYSQIVNDFQKGDIAEGYSVSREKKESFPLTVTSAQKNPTAFYLCASSIGSVYNEQFFGPGTRLTVL.